The T cell receptor beta chain under discussion was sequenced for a study of breast tumors, draining lymph nodes, adjacent tissues. MiXCR was run by TCRdb on the multiplex PCR reads, yielding one entry per CDR3 protein. The sample lists over 150,000 distinct CDR3 sequences; approximately 33% were seen once. The lymph nodes were axillary draining lymph nodes from breast cancer patients. This CDR3 has 14 residues. Germline CDR1 and CDR2: MGHRA and YSYEKL. Trimming cost V 6 bases and J 1 base, with 12 bases left between them. The gene calls are TRBV4-1 and TRBJ2-5, with D tentatively TRBD1 (5 bases). Sequences were obtained from axillary lymph node tissue. The TCR comes from a female donor with breast cancer. Some clones in this sample may be carry-over from other donors' samples. This chain's CDR3 is CASRPGHVQETQYF. CDR3 nucleotide sequence: TGCGCCAGCAGACCCGGACATGTCCAAGAGACCCAGTACTTC.